This T cell receptor beta chain was sequenced for a study of technical replicates of blood from a handful of donors. The V gene's germline CDR1 is SEHNR and CDR2 FQNEAQ (reference sequence). This CDR3 comprises 14 residues. The germline V and J ends were trimmed by 3 bases and 5 bases, with 13 bases remaining between them. Assay used: immunoSEQ multiplex PCR; TCRdb lists only in-frame clones, some missing. Among some 77,000 clones listed, around 96% were seen once. This chain uses TRBV7-9 with TRBJ1-2; maybe TRBD1 (6 bases). The specimen was T cells isolated from PBMCs. This clonotype originated in a human donor in good health. Written as DNA, the CDR3 is TGTGCCAGCAGCTTGGCAGGGGACAAGTATGGCTACACCTTC. Amino acid sequence: CASSLAGDKYGYTF.